This TCR beta chain was documented in a study of identical twins. Overall study findings and caveats: Insertion counts were lower in abundant cord blood beta clonotypes, a trend that memory repertoires did not show. The models gave estimates that fell short of the out-of-frame TCR alpha sharing seen in monozygotic twins.

To note about this clonotype: Its antigen remains unknown.

MiXCR, run by TCRdb on the 5' RACE reads, gives a single entry per CDR3 protein. The table includes about 900,000 distinct CDR3 sequences, roughly 12% detected once. The same specimen was also included in a second study, on yellow fever vaccine responses in identical twins.

The specimen was PBMCs. The receptor was isolated from a young woman in good health.

The CDR3 DNA reads TGTGCCAGCAGCGATGGACAGGGGAGGTCCTACGAGCAGTACTTC. Its protein product is CASSDGQGRSYEQYF. This rearrangement joins TRBV14 to TRBJ2-7, with 9 bases fitting TRBD1. This CDR3 has 15 residues. Germline loops: CDR1 SGHDN, CDR2 FVKESK. Germline trimming cut 5 bases from V and 1 base from J; bases unmatched to any gene: 6.